Each of the 32 T cell receptor beta chains below was sequenced from the same sample in a study of blood T cell repertoires in COVID-19. Assay used: immunoSEQ multiplex PCR; TCRdb lists only in-frame clones, some missing. Found here are some 340,000 clones, 90% to 95% of them singletons; the top ten hold 3.9%. Source material: PBMCs or T cells enriched from blood (not recorded which). Source of these receptors: a young woman who had been exposed to COVID-19.

The DNA for the CDR3 is TGTGCCAGCAGCTTAGTAGGGGGCGCGGTCACCGGGGAGCTGTTTTTT. This translates into CASSLVGGAVTGELFF. This chain joins TRBV13 and TRBJ2-2; 7 bases agree with TRBD1. The germline V gene encodes CDR1 PRHDT and CDR2 FYEKMQ (reference sequence). With V trimmed by 1 base and J by 4 bases, 6 bases remained unmatched. CDR3 length: 16 residues.

This clone was seen only once. The genes are TRBV18 and TRBJ2-7, with TRBD2 identical over 8 bases. Germline assignment: CDR1 KGHSH and CDR2 LQKENI. The length of the CDR3 is 16 residues. Unmatched junction bases numbered 14, after V lost 5 bases and J lost 5 bases. The CDR3 is CASSSILIRGGNEQYF. CDR3 in DNA: TGTGCCAGCTCATCCATCCTTATCCGGGGGGGTAACGAGCAGTACTTC.

The chain has TRBV27 and TRBJ1-3, with D hard to call. Germline loops: CDR1 MNHEY, CDR2 SMNVEV (reference sequence). Trimming took 5 bases from V and 0 from J, leaving 11 bases between them. The CDR3 contains 15 residues. The CDR3 DNA reads TGTGCCAGCAGTCGGAGGTCTTCCTCTGGAAACACCATATATTTT. Protein product: CASSRRSSSGNTIYF.

V gene TRBV4-3 combines with J gene TRBJ2-2; TRBD1 might be the D (5 bases). The CDR3 has 17 amino acids. CDR1 LGHNA and CDR2 YSLEER come from the germline V gene. V lost 1 base, J lost 0 bases, and 12 bases lay in between. The DNA of the CDR3 is TGCGCCAGCAGCCAAGCCTGGGGCAGCGCGAACACCGGGGAGCTGTTTTTT. Its translation is CASSQAWGSANTGELFF.

This chain links TRBV5-1 with TRBJ1-3, with a possible D match to TRBD1 (5 bases). The CDR3 has 16 residues. Germline CDR1 reads SGHRS; CDR2 reads YFSETQ. V was pared by 2 bases and J by 2 bases, with 14 bases between. The CDR3, as DNA: TGCGCCAGCAGCTTCGATGGGGCTGGAGCTGGAAACACCATATATTTT. It translates to CASSFDGAGAGNTIYF.

The chain employs TRBV6-4 and TRBJ1-1; D is unresolved. The CDR3 is 13 residues long. Between the trimmed V and J ends, which lost 0 bases and 8 bases, there was a span of 10 bases. CDR1 is MRHNA, CDR2 SNTAGT, per germline. The CDR3: CASSDSIYTEAFF. In DNA form, the CDR3 reads TGTGCCAGCAGTGACTCGATATATACAGAAGCTTTCTTT.

The rearrangement links TRBV7-2 to TRBJ1-3; tentatively, D is TRBD1 (5 bases). V was shortened by 4 bases and J by 8 bases, with 15 bases between the two germline ends. Germline CDR1 and CDR2: SGHTA and FQGNSA. The CDR3 runs 14 residues. In DNA, the CDR3 is TGTGCCAGCAGCTACATTAGGGGTAGGGACACCATATATTTT. Encoded protein: CASSYIRGRDTIYF.

This rearrangement joins TRBV18 to TRBJ1-5; D is possibly TRBD1 (5 bases). The CDR3 loop spans 14 amino acids. V lost 3 bases, J lost 0 bases, and 6 bases lay in between. The V gene's germline CDR1 is KGHSH and CDR2 LQKENI. Here the CDR3 DNA reads TGTGCCAGCTCACCGGGGCTTAGCAATCAGCCCCAGCATTTT. Residues: CASSPGLSNQPQHF. Variable domain in full (rest from reference TRBV18 and TRBJ1-5): NAGVMQNPRHLVRRRGQEARLRCSPMKGHSHVYWYRQLPEEGLKFMVYLQKENIIDESGMPKERFSAEFPKEGPSILRIQQVVRGDSAAYFCASSPGLSNQPQHFGDGTRLSIL.

The genes are TRBV3-1 (or the pseudogene TRBV3-2) and TRBJ1-2, with 8 bases that match TRBD1. J was trimmed by 2 bases and V by 2 bases; bases with no gene match: 4. Germline V gene sequence: CDR1 LGHDT, CDR2 YNNKEL (reference sequence). The CDR3 contains 15 residues. Written as DNA, the CDR3 is TGTGCCAGCAGCCAAATCCAGGGGGCCAACTATGGCTACACCTTC. This codes for CASSQIQGANYGYTF.

Written as DNA, the CDR3 is TGTGCCGTAAAACAGGGGGCGGATAGTGGCTACACCTTC. Its translation is CAVKQGADSGYTF. V and J are TRBV10-3 and TRBJ1-2; 9 bases map to TRBD1. This CDR3 has 13 residues. Per the germline V gene, CDR1 is ENHRY and CDR2 is SYGVKD. J gave up 7 bases and V 11 bases, and 11 bases lay outside the gene matches.

The rearrangement joins TRBV6-5 to TRBJ1-1; TRBD1 is a possible D gene (6 bases). In germline, CDR1 is MNHEY, CDR2 SVGAGI. V lost 8 bases and J lost 5, with 15 bases in between. CDR3 size: 13 residues. This chain's CDR3 is CASGGNGRTEAFF. As DNA, the CDR3 is TGTGCCAGCGGGGGCAACGGGAGGACTGAAGCTTTCTTT.

This chain connects TRBV14 to TRBJ1-2; 9 bases line up with TRBD1. Trimming at V came to 1 base and at J to 7 bases, leaving 4 bases not matched to a gene. Germline V gene data show CDR1 as SGHDN and CDR2 as FVKESK. The CDR3 loop spans 14 amino acids. CDR3 amino acids: CASSQAGQGSGYTF. The CDR3 region has the DNA TGTGCCAGCAGCCAAGCGGGACAGGGAAGTGGCTACACCTTC.

The rearrangement uses TRBV7-9 and TRBJ2-2; TRBD1 agrees at 11 bases. Germline CDR1 and CDR2: SEHNR and FQNEAQ (reference sequence). Trimming removed 4 bases from V and 5 bases from J; junction bases left unmatched: 3. The CDR3 consists of 15 residues. CDR3 loop: CASSSGTGGTGELFF. CDR3 coding DNA: TGTGCCAGCAGCTCAGGGACAGGGGGGACCGGGGAGCTGTTTTTT.

The rearrangement joins TRBV5-7 to TRBJ1-6; 7 bases map to TRBD1. TRBV5-7 is given ORF status, its function remaining uncertain. Unmatched junction bases numbered 7, after V lost 4 bases and J lost 6 bases. The CDR3 loop spans 15 amino acids. In nucleotides, the CDR3 is TGTGCCAGCAGCGGGGACAGTATTCTTAATTCACCCCTCCACTTT. Its translation: CASSGDSILNSPLHF.

V usage is TRBV7-2 and J usage is TRBJ1-2, with TRBD1 matching over 11 bases. The germline V gene encodes CDR1 SGHTA and CDR2 FQGNSA. The CDR3 length is 16 residues. J lost 5 bases, V lost 3 bases, and 8 bases had no gene match. The CDR3 region has the DNA TGTGCCAGCAGCTTCGCGGGGGGACAGGGGGTATATGGCTACACCTTC. Translated, it gives CASSFAGGQGVYGYTF.

The rearrangement joins TRBV5-3 to TRBJ2-1, with a weak D call TRBD1 (5 bases). TRBV5-3 is filed as an ORF, its function uncertain. V lost 0 bases and J 3 bases, leaving 16 bases between the germline ends. The CDR3 sequence is 17 residues long. CDR3 DNA sequence: TGTGCCAGAAGCTTGGGCCTAGGGGTTTTAAGCTACAATGAGCAGTTCTTC. It translates to CARSLGLGVLSYNEQFF.

V is TRBV2 and J is TRBJ2-1; 9 bases line up with TRBD1. CDR3 size: 16 residues. J lost 2 bases, V lost 5 bases, and 7 bases had no gene match. The germline V gene encodes CDR1 SNHLY and CDR2 FYNNEI. This CDR3 is CASSRQGGTTYNEQFF. The CDR3 bases are TGTGCCAGCAGTCGACAGGGGGGGACCACCTACAATGAGCAGTTCTTC.

A note on this clone: Other DNA sequences in this sample translate to the same CDR3. CDR3 region: CASSLVGGGYEQYF. DNA for the CDR3: TGTGCCAGCAGCTTAGTGGGAGGGGGCTACGAGCAGTACTTC. V is TRBV7-2 and J is TRBJ2-7; D is possibly TRBD2 (7 bases). The germline gives CDR1 SGHTA, CDR2 FQGNSA. The CDR3 is 14 residues long. V lost 1 base and J lost 3, with 10 bases in between.

The chain is built from TRBV5-1 and TRBJ1-1, with D maybe TRBD1 (6 bases). The CDR3 runs 13 residues. The V gene lost 4 bases and the J gene lost 6 bases, with 13 bases spanning the gap. Germline V CDR1 and CDR2: SGHRS, YFSETQ. Here the CDR3 DNA reads TGCGCCAGCAGCGGGGTACAGGGTGCTGAAGCTTTCTTT. Its translation: CASSGVQGAEAFF.

This chain connects TRBV3-1 (or the pseudogene TRBV3-2) to TRBJ2-7, with D possibly matching TRBD1 (5 bases). Germline values: CDR1 LGHDT, CDR2 YNNKEL (reference sequence). The V end lost 1 base, the J end lost 0 bases, and 7 bases lay between the germline ends. This CDR3 comprises 14 residues. CDR3 protein: CASSQVQGSYEQYF. The CDR3 region has the DNA TGTGCCAGCAGCCAAGTTCAGGGCTCCTACGAGCAGTACTTC.

This chain joins TRBV4-2 and TRBJ1-5; 10 bases are a match to TRBD1. Germline assignment: CDR1 LGHNA and CDR2 YNFKEQ. V was pared by 0 bases and J by 7 bases, with 6 bases of the junction left unmatched. The CDR3 sequence is 16 residues long. CDR3 in amino acids: CASSQEMTGGGQPQHF. CDR3 DNA: TGTGCCAGCAGCCAAGAAATGACAGGGGGCGGACAGCCCCAGCATTTT.

The genes are TRBV6-1 and TRBJ1-5; no definite D call. The CDR3 runs 16 residues. Germline V gene sequence: CDR1 MNHNS, CDR2 SASEGT. V dropped 0 bases and J dropped 7 bases, with 16 bases sitting between them. CDR3 amino acids: CASSEAPGGFGQPQHF. In DNA form, the CDR3 reads TGTGCCAGCAGTGAAGCACCGGGAGGATTTGGGCAGCCCCAGCATTTT.

The genes are TRBV7-2 and TRBJ1-4, with 11 nucleotides matching TRBD1. The length of the CDR3 is 15 residues. V shed 2 bases and J 7 bases; nucleotides not matched to a gene: 3. From germline, CDR1 is SGHTA and CDR2 FQGNSA. The CDR3 sequence: CASSLSGQGGEKLFF. CDR3 DNA: TGTGCCAGCAGCTTATCGGGACAGGGGGGTGAAAAACTGTTTTTT.

This clone is a singleton in its sample. The chain joins TRBV5-1 to TRBJ1-2; 9 bases agree with TRBD1. This CDR3 has 14 residues. Germline CDR1 is SGHRS and CDR2 is YFSETQ. J gave up 3 bases and V 4 bases, and 4 bases lay outside the gene matches. CDR3 sequence reads: CASSMTGGDYGYTF. CDR3 nucleotides: TGCGCCAGCAGCATGACAGGGGGGGACTATGGCTACACCTTC.

The gene calls are TRBV6-5 and TRBJ2-7; 10 nucleotides agree with TRBD1. This CDR3 comprises 15 residues. Germline V CDR1 and CDR2: MNHEY, SVGAGI. V gave up 6 bases and J gave up 3 bases; unmatched junction bases: 8. The CDR3 loop is CASSSPGQGSYEQYF. The CDR3, as DNA: TGTGCCAGCAGCTCCCCGGGACAGGGGAGCTACGAGCAGTACTTC.

CDR3 loop: CASSLDRVAGPNTQYF. The DNA for the CDR3 is TGCGCCAGCAGCTTGGATCGTGTGGCGGGTCCAAATACGCAGTATTTT. The rearrangement links TRBV5-1 to TRBJ2-3; D may be TRBD2 (5 bases). CDR3 length: 16 amino acids. V lost 0 bases to trimming and J lost 7 bases, with 18 bases between them. The germline V gene encodes CDR1 SGHRS and CDR2 YFSETQ.

J is TRBJ2-7 and V is TRBV4-1; 11 bases are a match to TRBD2. Germline values: CDR1 MGHRA, CDR2 YSYEKL. CDR3 length equals 15 residues. Unmatched junction bases numbered 2, after V lost 1 base and J lost 3 bases. CDR3 sequence reads: CASSQVAGGHYEQYF. Here the CDR3 DNA reads TGCGCCAGCAGCCAAGTAGCGGGGGGGCACTACGAGCAGTACTTC.

V is TRBV7-9 and J is TRBJ1-2; D is possibly TRBD1 (5 bases). Trimming took 5 bases from V and 4 from J, leaving 11 bases between them. From germline, CDR1 is SEHNR and CDR2 FQNEAQ (reference sequence). This CDR3 has 13 residues. CDR3 nucleotides: TGTGCCAGCAGCGGGGACTTTCTCTATGGCTACACCTTC. Its translation: CASSGDFLYGYTF.

The chain employs TRBV11-2 and TRBJ1-3; D not resolved. Deletions cut 0 bases from V and 3 bases from J, with 21 bases between. Germline CDR1 SGHAT, CDR2 FQNNGV. CDR3 length: 19 amino acids. For the CDR3, the DNA is TGTGCCAGCAGCTTAGATTCGGGGTCAGTTGCGAGTCTTGGAAACACCATATATTTT. It yields the protein CASSLDSGSVASLGNTIYF.

V gene TRBV27 combines with J gene TRBJ1-2, with 7 bases identical to TRBD1. J was trimmed by 7 bases and V by 9 bases; bases with no gene match: 8. Germline loops: CDR1 MNHEY, CDR2 SMNVEV (reference sequence). CDR3 length: 12 amino acids. The CDR3 DNA follows: TGTGCCAGGAAACAGGGGCTGAGTGGCTACACCTTC. Protein sequence: CARKQGLSGYTF.

The gene calls are TRBV7-6 and TRBJ1-5; TRBD1 is a possible D gene (5 bases). The CDR3 sequence is 13 residues long. With 6 bases removed from V and 6 bases from J, the gap between germline ends came to 12 bases. Germline V gives CDR1 SGHVS, CDR2 FNYEAQ. This chain's CDR3 is CASRGGVGQPQHF. CDR3 nucleotides: TGTGCCAGCAGGGGGGGTGTGGGTCAGCCCCAGCATTTT.

This chain links TRBV5-4 with TRBJ2-5; 14 bases map to TRBD2. The J segment lost 5 bases and the V segment lost 3 bases, leaving 6 bases of the junction unmatched. The CDR3 length is 16 residues. The germline V gene encodes CDR1 SGHNT and CDR2 YYREEE (reference sequence). For the CDR3, the DNA is TGTGCCAGCAGCTCCCCGGGACTAGCGGGGGTGGAGACCCAGTACTTC. The encoded protein is CASSSPGLAGVETQYF.